The 2 T cell receptor beta chains reported below all come from one sample, sequenced in a study of Graves' ophthalmopathy and Graves' hyperthyroidism. The TCR beta CDR3 regions underwent amplification from RNA transcripts. Second-round multiplex PCR came after first-round RT-PCR with HTBI primers. TCRdb itself ran the multiplex PCR reads through MiXCR, one entry per CDR3 protein. The table lists hundreds of thousands of distinct CDR3 sequences, about 40% of them singletons. Input material: peripheral blood. These receptor sequences come from an adult man with Graves' ophthalmopathy.

This clonotype was detected only once. A much larger clone sits a single nucleotide away, making a read error possible. The chain combines TRBV9 with TRBJ1-2; tentatively, D is TRBD1 (5 bases). The V end lost 4 bases, the J end lost 7 bases, and 14 bases lay between the germline ends. Germline V gene lookup returns CDR1 SGDLS and CDR2 YYNGEE. The CDR3 spans 13 residues. CDR3 sequence reads: CASSQEGQGGYTF. CDR3 sequence (DNA): TGTGCCAGCAGCCAAGAGGGGCAGGGTGGCTACACCTTC.

This clonotype was recorded at least ten times. CDR3 residues: CASSLGGVDETQYF. DNA of the CDR3: TGTGCCAGCAGCTTAGGAGGGGTAGACGAGACCCAGTACTTC. The rearrangement joins TRBV7-2 to TRBJ2-5, with D perhaps given as TRBD1 or TRBD2 (5 bases each). The CDR3 runs 14 residues. The germline V gene has CDR1 SGHTA and CDR2 FQGNSA. V shed 1 base and J shed 5 bases, with 11 bases lying between them.